This passage covers 21 T cell receptor beta chains from one sample sequenced in a study of blood T cell repertoires in COVID-19. Using immunoSEQ multiplex PCR, the repertoire was profiled, and TCRdb retains in-frame clones only, with some absent. Among a few hundred thousand clones, around 90% were seen once, and the ten largest hold 4%. The sequencing sample was made of peripheral blood. The origin of the receptors is a man in his 60s who had recovered from COVID-19.

V and J are TRBV30 and TRBJ1-6; D not resolved. Trimming pared 0 bases from V and 6 bases from J, leaving 6 bases between. Germline V lookup: CDR1 GTSNPN, CDR2 SVGIG (reference sequence). This CDR3 has 13 amino acids. The CDR3 is CAWSVGGNSPLHF. In DNA form, the CDR3 reads TGTGCCTGGAGTGTAGGCGGTAATTCACCCCTCCACTTT.

The chain combines TRBV5-1 with TRBJ1-4; D perhaps matches TRBD1 (5 bases). The CDR3 extends over 16 amino acids. Trimming took 2 bases from V and 4 from J, leaving 15 bases between them. CDR1 is SGHRS, CDR2 YFSETQ, per germline. The CDR3 coding sequence is TGCGCCAGCAGCTTACAAACAGGCCTGCTTAATGAAAAACTGTTTTTT. Encoded protein: CASSLQTGLLNEKLFF.

This sequence joins TRBV18 and TRBJ1-5; 9 positions match TRBD1. V lost 3 bases to trimming and J lost 8 bases; unmatched junction nucleotides: 2. CDR3 length equals 13 residues. CDR1 is KGHSH and CDR2 is LQKENI in the germline V gene. The CDR3 DNA sequence: TGTGCCAGCTCACCGGGACAGGGAGAGCCCCAGCATTTT. It yields the protein CASSPGQGEPQHF. Drawing the rest from reference TRBV18 and TRBJ1-5, the complete variable domain is NAGVMQNPRHLVRRRGQEARLRCSPMKGHSHVYWYRQLPEEGLKFMVYLQKENIIDESGMPKERFSAEFPKEGPSILRIQQVVRGDSAAYFCASSPGQGEPQHFGDGTRLSIL.

The V call is TRBV27, the J call TRBJ1-5, with 8 bases identical to TRBD1. This CDR3 region has 18 residues. CDR1 and CDR2 from the germline V gene are MNHEY and SMNVEV (reference sequence). V lost 8 bases and J lost 0; bases outside the gene matches: 15. The CDR3 protein is CASAKTGERLYSNQPQHF. CDR3 DNA sequence: TGTGCCAGCGCCAAGACAGGGGAACGACTGTATAGCAATCAGCCCCAGCATTTT.

The chain links TRBV6-5 to TRBJ2-1, with TRBD1 identical over 7 bases. V lost 0 bases, J lost 3 bases, and 5 bases stayed unmatched. In germline, CDR1 is MNHEY, CDR2 SVGAGI. The CDR3 has 16 amino acids. Here the CDR3 reads CASSYSKTGLYNEQFF. The CDR3 nucleotides are TGTGCCAGCAGTTACTCAAAGACAGGGCTCTACAATGAGCAGTTCTTC.

The chain carries TRBV5-4 and TRBJ2-7; possibly TRBD1 for D (6 bases). Germline V gives CDR1 SGHNT, CDR2 YYREEE (reference sequence). V was cut by 1 base and J by 0 bases, with 11 bases left in between. The CDR3 is made up of 15 amino acids. In nucleotides, the CDR3 is TGTGCCAGCAGCTTGTCGACAGGCAACTCCTACGAGCAGTACTTC. Translated, it gives CASSLSTGNSYEQYF.

This chain connects TRBV18 to TRBJ1-4; D perhaps matches TRBD1 (6 bases). The CDR3 loop spans 15 amino acids. The ends were cut back, 4 bases at V and 1 base at J, with 10 bases in the middle. The germline V gene has CDR1 KGHSH and CDR2 LQKENI. In DNA, the CDR3 is TGTGCCAGCTCACTTTTGACAGGAACTAATGAAAAACTGTTTTTT. Translating it yields CASSLLTGTNEKLFF.

This chain joins TRBV18 and TRBJ2-4, with D possibly matching TRBD1 (6 bases). This CDR3 spans 14 amino acids. Trimming took 5 bases from V and 2 from J, leaving 10 bases between them. Germline assignment: CDR1 KGHSH and CDR2 LQKENI. CDR3 amino acids: CASSSTGTKNIQYF. The CDR3 DNA reads as TGTGCCAGCTCATCCACAGGGACCAAAAACATTCAGTACTTC.

Comment on this clone: A read error may produce the germline difference seen at one junction end. The rearrangement joins TRBV6-5 to TRBJ2-5; D is perhaps TRBD1 (6 bases). From germline, CDR1 is MNHEY and CDR2 SVGAGI. The CDR3 runs 13 residues. The CDR3 reads CASTDPNRESQYF. The CDR3 DNA follows: TGTGCCAGCACCGACCCCAACAGGGAGAGCCAGTACTTC.

This sequence joins TRBV7-2 and TRBJ2-7; 9 bases match TRBD1. The V segment lost 4 bases and the J segment 2 bases; nucleotides outside the gene matches: 15. Germline V gives CDR1 SGHTA, CDR2 FQGNSA. The CDR3 loop spans 18 amino acids. In DNA form, the CDR3 reads TGTGCCAGCAGCTCTCTAGGGTTATCGGGACAGGGCGCCTACGAGCAGTACTTC. This gives the protein CASSSLGLSGQGAYEQYF.

The chain employs TRBV2 and TRBJ2-4, with D perhaps TRBD1 (5 bases). Germline values: CDR1 SNHLY, CDR2 FYNNEI. V lost 5 bases and J 1 base, leaving 12 bases between the germline ends. The CDR3 loop spans 15 amino acids. CDR3 coding DNA: TGTGCCAGCAGTCATCAAGCAGGGGCCAAAAACATTCAGTACTTC. This translates into CASSHQAGAKNIQYF.

The gene calls are TRBV6-1 and TRBJ1-2; D remains unclear. Looked up from germline, CDR1 is MNHNS and CDR2 is SASEGT. The CDR3 contains 13 residues. V gave up 1 base and J gave up 2 bases, with 5 bases separating them. This CDR3 is CASSEGQNYGYTF. In nucleotides, the CDR3 is TGTGCCAGCAGTGAAGGACAAAACTATGGCTACACCTTC.

V is TRBV5-6 and J is TRBJ2-2; 10 nucleotides match TRBD2. J lost 3 bases, V lost 4 bases, and 6 bases had no gene match. Germline V CDR1 and CDR2: SGHDT, YYEEEE. The CDR3 has 16 amino acids. CDR3 coding DNA: TGTGCCAGCAGCCTGATTGGACTAGCGGACACCGGGGAGCTGTTTTTT. Translation gives CASSLIGLADTGELFF.

The chain employs TRBV5-4 and TRBJ1-3; D is possibly TRBD1 (5 bases). The V end was cut by 3 bases, the J end by 0 bases, with 10 bases between. The CDR3 runs 15 residues. The germline CDR1 and CDR2 sequences are SGHNT and YYREEE (reference sequence). CDR3: CASSSTGFSGNTIYF. Written as DNA, the CDR3 is TGTGCCAGCAGCTCTACAGGCTTCTCTGGAAACACCATATATTTT.

In the case of this clone: This specimen includes other DNA sequences encoding the same CDR3. The chain carries TRBV19 and TRBJ1-2; D not resolved. The CDR3 covers 12 residues. V was clipped by 4 bases and J by 2 bases, with 5 bases between them. The germline V gene has CDR1 LNHDA and CDR2 SQIVND (reference sequence). The CDR3 spells CASSTLNYGYTF. CDR3 DNA: TGTGCCAGTAGTACCCTAAACTATGGCTACACCTTC.

V gene TRBV27 combines with J gene TRBJ1-1; D gene uncertain. CDR1 and CDR2 from the germline V gene are MNHEY and SMNVEV (reference sequence). V was shortened by 4 bases and J by 5 bases, with 17 bases between the two germline ends. The CDR3 is 15 residues long. CDR3 coding DNA: TGTGCCAGCAGTTCACCCAGATATGGGCAAACTGAAGCTTTCTTT. Translated, it gives CASSSPRYGQTEAFF.

V is TRBV18 and J is TRBJ1-5, with 7 bases aligning to TRBD1. The CDR3 contains 15 residues. In germline, CDR1 is KGHSH, CDR2 LQKENI. V lost 4 bases and J lost 2; bases outside the gene matches: 5. CDR3 in amino acids: CASSLQGVGNQPQHF. Written as DNA, the CDR3 is TGTGCCAGCTCACTTCAGGGGGTTGGCAATCAGCCCCAGCATTTT.

This chain connects TRBV7-9 to TRBJ2-4, with no clear D. The CDR3 loop spans 14 amino acids. Germline loops: CDR1 SEHNR, CDR2 FQNEAQ (reference sequence). V was shortened by 1 base and J by 8 bases, with 12 bases between the two germline ends. The CDR3 loop reads CASSLESRLDIQYF. CDR3 sequence (DNA): TGTGCCAGCAGCTTAGAGTCCAGATTGGACATTCAGTACTTC.

This chain joins TRBV5-1 and TRBJ1-1; 8 bases agree with TRBD1. The CDR3 is made up of 15 amino acids. After removal of 3 bases from V and 0 bases from J, the junction contained 4 bases not matched to a gene. Germline CDR1 reads SGHRS; CDR2 reads YFSETQ. The CDR3 protein is CASSSRQGMNTEAFF. In DNA form, the CDR3 reads TGCGCCAGCAGCTCCCGACAGGGGATGAACACTGAAGCTTTCTTT.

CDR3 in DNA: TGCAGCGTTGCCCAATCAGGGGACAGGGTCGTTCAAGCTTTCTTT. Translating gives CSVAQSGDRVVQAFF. V gene TRBV29-1 combines with J gene TRBJ1-1; 9 nucleotides match TRBD1. V lost 4 bases to trimming and J lost 9 bases; unmatched junction nucleotides: 15. Germline V gives CDR1 SQVTM, CDR2 ANQGSEA. The length of the CDR3 is 15 residues.

This clone was counted once. The chain links TRBV7-9 to TRBJ1-1; perhaps TRBD1 as D (6 bases). CDR3 length: 15 amino acids. CDR1 and CDR2 from the germline V gene are SEHNR and FQNEAQ (reference sequence). V was clipped by 5 bases and J by 5 bases, with 18 bases between them. The CDR3 nucleotides read TGTGCCAGCAGCGGCGTAGCACAGGGATGGACTGAAGCTTTCTTT. Its translation: CASSGVAQGWTEAFF.